This is a list of T cell receptor beta chains from one sample in a study of blood T cell repertoires in COVID-19. Sequencing used immunoSEQ multiplex PCR; TCRdb keeps in-frame clones, though not all of them. The sample gives roughly 230,000 clones, about 80% of which show up once; about 3% is in the top ten. The sequencing sample was made of PBMCs or T cells enriched from blood (not recorded which). The receptors stem from a man between 50 and 59 years old who had recovered from COVID-19. Both conserved end residues are part of each CDR3. Fields, in order: V gene, CDR3 length, clone size, D gene, J gene, CDR3 DNA, CDR3 protein. The D gene is left open where the match is weak. The listing skips clone size in some rows; elsewhere it reads once, few, many or a size class.

TRBV11-2,15,.,.,TRBJ2-5,TGTGCCAGCAGCTTCACTCCGGGAGTACAAGAGACCCAGTACTTC,CASSFTPGVQETQYF
TRBV20-1,11,.,TRBD2,TRBJ2-7,TGCAGTGCCGGGACTACCTACGAGCAGTACTTC,CSAGTTYEQYF
TRBV28,14,.,.,TRBJ2-5,TGTGCCAGCAGTTTGTTAGGGCGGGAAGAGACCCAGTACTTC,CASSLLGREETQYF
TRBV7-9,12,.,.,TRBJ1-5,TGTGCCAGCAGCTTTAGAAATCAGCCCCAGCATTTT,CASSFRNQPQHF
TRBV2,17,.,TRBD2,TRBJ2-2,TGTGCCAGCAGTGACGGGACTAGCGGGTGGCCGCCCCGGGAGCTGTTTTTT,CASSDGTSGWPPRELFF
TRBV6-6,13,once,.,TRBJ1-2,TGTGCCAGCACCGGAGAAGGGGGTAGCGGCTACACCTTC,CASTGEGGSGYTF
TRBV5-4,14,.,.,TRBJ2-7,TGTGCCAGCAGCGAGGACTATACGAGGGACGAGCAGTACTTC,CASSEDYTRDEQYF
TRBV6-5,14,few,.,TRBJ1-1,TGTGCCAGCACCGATAAAACCCGAGGGTCTGAAGCTTTCTTT,CASTDKTRGSEAFF
TRBV19,19,.,TRBD2,TRBJ2-5,TGTGCCAGTAGTCCGTTCGGGCTGGCGGGGGGGCTCAGCAGAGAGACCCAGTACTTC,CASSPFGLAGGLSRETQYF
TRBV20-1,15,.,TRBD2,TRBJ2-3,TGCAGTGCTAGTCGTCTAGCGGGGGGGCGCGATACGCAGTATTTT,CSASRLAGGRDTQYF
TRBV11-3,15,once,TRBD1,TRBJ2-3,TGTGCCAGCAGCTACACAGGGGCCCGCACAGATACGCAGTATTTT,CASSYTGARTDTQYF
TRBV28,15,.,.,TRBJ2-7,TGTGCCAGCTTTAGAAGACAGGGAGGTTCCTACGAGCAGTACTTC,CASFRRQGGSYEQYF
TRBV29-1,12,.,.,TRBJ2-7,TGCAGCGTTGAGGGGGCCTCCTACGAGCAGTACTTC,CSVEGASYEQYF
TRBV6-5,15,.,TRBD1,TRBJ1-1,TGTGCCAGCAGTTACTCAAGGACAGGGTTCACTGAAGCTTTCTTT,CASSYSRTGFTEAFF
TRBV4-3,16,.,TRBD1,TRBJ1-2,TGCGCCAGCAGCCAAGATCTGACAGGGTGGAACTATGGCTACACCTTC,CASSQDLTGWNYGYTF
TRBV7-6,18,.,TRBD1,TRBJ2-7,TGTGCCAGCAGCTCACCGGCCGGACAGGGAATATCCTCCTACGAGCAGTACTTC,CASSSPAGQGISSYEQYF
TRBV5-1,14,.,TRBD1,TRBJ1-1,TGCGCCAGCAGCTCGGAACAGGGGGTGGCTGAAGCTTTCTTT,CASSSEQGVAEAFF
TRBV4-3,18,.,TRBD2,TRBJ2-1,TGCGCCAGCAGCCAAGGGTTCCCGAGTAGCGGGAGTTATAATGAGCAGTTCTTC,CASSQGFPSSGSYNEQFF
TRBV28,15,.,.,TRBJ1-1,TGTGCCAGCAGTTTACCTCGAGTTTTGAACACTGAAGCTTTCTTT,CASSLPRVLNTEAFF
TRBV12-3/TRBV12-4,13,.,.,TRBJ1-1,TGTGCCAGCGGACGGGACACCCTGATTCGCGCTTTCTTT,CASGRDTLIRAFF
TRBV28,12,.,.,TRBJ1-5,TGTGCCAGCAGTTCCGTCAATCAGCCCCAGCATTTT,CASSSVNQPQHF
TRBV5-1,15,.,TRBD1,TRBJ1-5,TGCGCCAGCAGCCTAGAAGGGACAGCAAATCAGCCCCAGCATTTT,CASSLEGTANQPQHF
TRBV7-3,19,.,TRBD2,TRBJ2-1,TGTGCCAGCAGCTTATGGGTGGGGACTAGCGGTAATCCGGCCAATGAGCAGTTCTTC,CASSLWVGTSGNPANEQFF
TRBV30,14,.,TRBD1,TRBJ1-2,TGTGCCTGGATTTCCTTGGACAGGGCGGAAGGCTACACCTTC,CAWISLDRAEGYTF
TRBV5-1,13,few,TRBD1,TRBJ2-7,TGCGCCAGCACTAAGACAGGGACCTACGAGCAGTACTTC,CASTKTGTYEQYF
TRBV7-9,15,.,.,TRBJ1-2,TGTGCCAGCAGCTCACCGGAGATGGGACTTGTAGGCTACACCTTC,CASSSPEMGLVGYTF
TRBV5-8,14,.,TRBD1,TRBJ2-4,TGTGCCAGCAGCTTGGGACAGGGGGGAAACATTCAGTACTTC,CASSLGQGGNIQYF
TRBV28,13,.,.,TRBJ2-3,TGTGCCAGCAGGGAGTACGGCACAGATACGCAGTATTTT,CASREYGTDTQYF
TRBV7-2,16,.,TRBD2,TRBJ2-3,TGTGCCAGCAGCGTGGGACTAGCGGGAGATGAGGTAACGCAGTATTTT,CASSVGLAGDEVTQYF
TRBV5-6,13,.,.,TRBJ1-1,TGTGCCAGCAGCGCGGCGGGTTACACTGAAGCTTTCTTT,CASSAAGYTEAFF
TRBV28,14,.,TRBD1,TRBJ1-1,TGTGCCAGCAGCTTACAGGGGGCGGTCACTGAAGCTTTCTTT,CASSLQGAVTEAFF
TRBV30,15,.,.,TRBJ1-1,TGTGCCTGGAAGGGGGGGAGTCTCATGAACACTGAAGCTTTCTTT,CAWKGGSLMNTEAFF
TRBV25-1,15,.,TRBD1,TRBJ1-4,TGTGCCAGCAGTATCCGGACAGGGACCAATGAAAAACTGTTTTTT,CASSIRTGTNEKLFF
TRBV7-9,14,.,.,TRBJ1-2,TGTGCCAGCAGCTTAGGGACAGTCTTCTATGGCTACACCTTC,CASSLGTVFYGYTF
TRBV21-1,16,.,.,TRBJ2-7,TGTGCCAGCAGCAACGGAGAGGGAACTACTACGGGGGAGCAGTACTTC,CASSNGEGTTTGEQYF
TRBV7-7,12,once,.,TRBJ2-2,TGTGCAGGGCGGGAACCCACCGGGGAGCTGTTTTTT,CAGREPTGELFF
TRBV7-2,14,.,.,TRBJ2-5,TGTGCCAGCAGCCTACAGGGGGGGAAAGAGACCCAGTACTTC,CASSLQGGKETQYF
TRBV13,15,.,TRBD2,TRBJ2-1,TGTGCCAGCAGCTTAGGGCTAGCGGGGGACAATGAGCAGTTCTTC,CASSLGLAGDNEQFF
TRBV29-1,13,.,TRBD1,TRBJ1-2,TGCAGCGTTGAGGACAGGTTTCACTATGGCTACACCTTC,CSVEDRFHYGYTF